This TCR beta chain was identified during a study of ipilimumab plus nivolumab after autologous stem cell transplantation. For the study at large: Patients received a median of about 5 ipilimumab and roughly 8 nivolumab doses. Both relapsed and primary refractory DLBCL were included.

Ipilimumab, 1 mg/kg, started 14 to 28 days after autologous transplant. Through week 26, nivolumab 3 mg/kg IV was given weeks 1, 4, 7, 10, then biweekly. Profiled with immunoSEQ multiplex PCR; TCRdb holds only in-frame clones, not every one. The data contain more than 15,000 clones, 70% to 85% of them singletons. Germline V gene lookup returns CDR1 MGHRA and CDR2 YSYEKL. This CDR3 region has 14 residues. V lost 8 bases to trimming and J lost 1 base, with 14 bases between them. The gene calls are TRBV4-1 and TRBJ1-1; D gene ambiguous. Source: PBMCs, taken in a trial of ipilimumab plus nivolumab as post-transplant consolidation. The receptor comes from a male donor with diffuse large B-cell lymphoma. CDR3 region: CASGRKGGNTEAFF. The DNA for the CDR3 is TGCGCCAGCGGACGAAAAGGAGGGAACACTGAAGCTTTCTTT.